This record concerns one T cell receptor (beta chain) sequence. No cognate antigen has been identified for it. No base-level quality is on record; no much larger clone is a single base apart. Library preparation was by the immunoSEQ multiplex PCR assay. For the multiplex PCR, a mixture combining 60 forward primers for TCR Vbeta segments and 13 reverse primers for TCR Jbeta segments was used. Amplification of the CDR3 region of rearranged TCR beta genes was performed with a multiplex PCR assay on genomic DNA. The amplified TCR beta libraries were sequenced on the Illumina HiSeq System as 87-base-pair reads. On the authors' methods: Across the 500 to 850 repertoires, a later analysis counted 80 million or so unique TCR beta chains, roughly 11 million of which were shared by at least two donors. Raw reads were error-corrected and collapsed into unique sequences by a nearest-neighbor algorithm in which closely related sequences were merged to remove PCR and sequencing errors. CDR3 sequences were aligned to IMGT reference sequences to assign V, D and J gene segments. For a sequence to be retained, at least a six-nucleotide match to both a V gene segment and a J gene segment was required. Rearrangements were called productive when the CDR3 lacked stop codons and stayed in frame with V and J; all others were non-productive. CDR3 was defined according to IMGT convention as the region running from the second conserved V-encoded cysteine to the conserved J-encoded phenylalanine. In an earlier analysis of more than 550 of the donors, sequences lacking an unambiguous match to a single V gene segment were excluded. In an earlier analysis of a few hundred of the donors, a V segment was called functional when productive rearrangements were above 56.7%, and segregating when the standard deviation between donors exceeded 5%. A statistical classification framework was built to diagnose cytomegalovirus status from the catalog of TCR beta chain sequences. In a later analysis, V and J genes were assigned by comparing TCR nucleotide sequences against IMGT/GENE-DB human TR gene sequences. A later analysis assigned CDR3 sequences and most-parsimonious VDJ recombination scenarios with the TCRdist pipeline. In a later analysis, every TCR beta chain was defined by the combination of its CDR3 amino acid sequence and its V-gene family, and reads without a unique V-gene family were dropped. In a later analysis, approximately 590 highly shared, low-generation-probability nucleotide sequences were removed to address suspected cross-contamination and a sequencing artifact. A later analysis calculated a clonal expansion index for each public chain from normalized within-repertoire ranks of inferred template counts. Generation probabilities in a later analysis came from a VDJ recombination model fitted to out-of-frame rearrangements, and those results were checked against IGoR. In a later analysis, hypergeometric tests were used to score TCR-TCR, TCR-HLA and TCR-CMV co-occurrence, with a repertoire-size bias correction applied to TCR pairs. To estimate false discovery rates, a later analysis permuted the HLA or CMV assignments 20 times. In a later analysis, co-occurring TCRs were grouped with DBSCAN, and TCRdist sequence similarity was added when clustering was performed within HLA-allele-positive subsets. For co-occurrence clustering, repertoires with fewer than 30,000 or more than 120,000 public chains were excluded, along with about five repertoires with anomalous nucleotide sharing. TCRdb's version of the immuneACCESS table is confined to in-frame rearrangements and falls short of the full clone set. An unresolved V gene accounts for under half of the shortfall where checked; the remainder is of unknown origin. V, J and clone size derive from that table, while D and trimming were established from the DNA sequence. Counted in this sample were about 200,000 clones; around 85% of them appeared once. The ten most abundant clones make up around 0.2% of the sample.

These data belong to a study of cytomegalovirus exposure and HLA in healthy donors (dated by TCRdb to between 2016 and 2019). Notes on the research overall: In an earlier analysis of about 560 of the donors, about 270 Gb of sequence data and approximately 100 million unique TCR beta sequences from about 190 million T cells were reported. Around 330 gigabases of sequencing data and roughly 80 million unique TCR sequences made up an early release that covered about 640 HLA-typed donors. Of the roughly 400 genotyped donors, about 80% fell in the genetic ancestry cluster associated with self-reported Caucasian donors. The study aimed to test whether signatures of past pathogen exposure could be identified by cataloging public T cell receptors. The study profiled the T cell repertoires of 550 to 700 subjects by immunosequencing and related them to cytomegalovirus serostatus. In addition to the first cohort of 666 subjects, a separate validation cohort of 130 or so different subjects was used. To predict cytomegalovirus infection status, the study combined high-throughput TCR immunosequencing, statistical association of individual TCRs with disease status, and machine learning. A later analysis re-analyzed previously published TCR beta repertoires from roughly 630 donors and added high-resolution HLA genotyping to study TCR occurrence patterns. In the later analysis, no new phenotypic data were used to find candidate immune exposures; instead, reliance was placed on TCR beta sequences and their occurrence across donors. To decide whether each TCR beta V gene segment behaved as functional or pseudogenic, an earlier analysis of some 570 of the donors relied on high-throughput TCR beta sequencing. Donor age, sex, ethnicity and CMV serostatus were compiled alongside the repertoire data. Genome-wide SNP genotypes for about 65% of the 666 donors were used in a later genetic analysis, which treated that subset as a discovery cohort. All discovery cohort repertoires had been generated using a single sequencing platform. HLA typing covered class I and class II loci at four-digit resolution. Typing coverage differed by locus: A, B, C, DRB1 and DQB1 were typed in about 620-630 donors, DQA1 in about 500, DPA1 in some 600, and DPB1 in around 440. Because of strong linkage in the cohort, roughly five DR-DQ haplotypes were treated as single units for association and clustering. Among 300 to 500 genotyped donors of the cohort, an average of about 240,000 unique TCR beta nucleotide sequences was sequenced per donor, of which roughly 17% were non-productive.

Per the germline V gene, MGHRA is the CDR1 and YSYEKL is the CDR2. Between the V and J ends, shortened by 1 base and 4 bases respectively, the junction contains 13 bases. From cysteine to phenylalanine, the CDR3 is 15 amino acids long. Of the read, only the CDR3 DNA is kept; its 45 bases are in frame from base 1. The cohort was made up of about 610 healthy bone marrow donors. At the time of sampling, all cohort members were nominally healthy, though unrecorded immune exposures were likely present. The donor was CMV seronegative and was included in the group of under 450 seronegative cohort members. A peripheral blood sample was provided by each donor, and peripheral blood mononuclear cells were used for TCR beta sequencing. Genomic DNA was extracted from the blood cell samples with the Qiagen DNeasy Blood Extraction Kit. The paper as a whole reports these results and caveats: Some IMGT-functional V segments, including TRBV6-2 and TRBV6-3, could not be told apart with the 87-base-pair reads, so those segments were excluded. According to a later analysis, most CMV-associated TCR beta chains appeared to be HLA-restricted, and the HLA associations seemed to be driven largely by CMV exposure. Three of the identified cytomegalovirus-associated TCR beta chains were confirmed in vitro to be specific for cytomegalovirus antigens. A later analysis reported that several top co-occurrence clusters appeared linked to parvovirus B19, influenza, CMV and Epstein-Barr virus. The cohort was sequenced for TCR beta chains only, and without alpha or paired-chain data the features that could be detected were limited. Assigning TCR associations to individual alleles was difficult when HLA alleles, especially DR and DQ, strongly co-occurred. Roughly 17 rarely observed V segments, including chromosome 9 orphons, were excluded from the earlier analysis of several hundred of the donors because counts were too low. In a later analysis, 16,951 TCR beta sequences were associated with specific HLA alleles at a false discovery rate of 0.05. Compared with the approximately 700-donor mean, donors in an Asian-associated ancestry cluster had fewer N-insertions in productive TCRs, according to a later genetic analysis. In a later analysis, the rate of TCR association differed among HLA loci, with DRB1 alleles having the most associated TCRs and HLA-C alleles having the fewest. The classifier was reported to diagnose cytomegalovirus status with high specificity and sensitivity in both the original and validation cohorts. A later genetic analysis associated a missense DCLRE1C variant with V-gene and J-gene trimming of TCR beta chains, and an independent cohort replicated the association. A group of highly shared sequence variants was considered likely to be a technical artifact of the sequencing pipeline. Presence/absence analyses assumed roughly uniform sequencing depth across donors, an assumption that may not hold. In an earlier analysis of some 500 of the donors, most TCR beta V segments appeared in productive rearrangements about 87% or about 30% of the time, broadly matching IMGT annotations. In a later analysis, HLA-associated TCR beta chains showed more clonal expansion and lower generation probabilities than non-associated chains that were equally common. CMV serostatus was the only immune exposure information available for the cohort. While some public TCRs were present in many individuals, most TCR sequences turned up only very rarely across donors. The study listed approximately 150 TCR beta chains as associated with cytomegalovirus. Because some donors lacked HLA typing at each locus, the association tests relied only on the typed subset. A further reported finding was that TCR beta sequences accurately predicted the HLA-A and HLA-B alleles for most subjects in the first cohort. It was suggested by the authors that the approach could potentially be generalized to other disease states and immunological phenotypes. Correlated functional status among segregating V segments might be attributable to linkage disequilibrium, but an unknown experimental factor could not be ruled out.

The sequenced material came from PBMCs. Recombination linked TRBV4-1 to TRBJ1-1, with TRBD1 perhaps the D gene, on 5 matching bases. The receptor's source is a girl aged 2 to 9 in good health and CMV-seronegative. The CDR3 region: CASSQGTQGGTEAFF. The nucleotide sequence is given as TGCGCCAGCAGCCAAGGAACGCAGGGAGGCACTGAAGCTTTCTTT.